Sequencing of this T cell receptor (beta chain) was carried out in a study of shared clonotypes between healthy human individuals. Looked up from germline, CDR1 is SGDLS and CDR2 is YYNGEE. This CDR3 spans 14 amino acids. V lost 0 bases and J 1 base, leaving 7 bases between the germline ends. The assay ran at deep level. The sequencing of unsorted PBMC DNA took place on ten immunoSEQ deep assay plates. Sequencing was performed with immunoSEQ multiplex PCR; in TCRdb, only in-frame clones are kept and a portion is missing. The sample contains approximately 460,000 clones, more than 70% of which appear only once. In this sample, this clone turned up a few times.

The sequence came from a woman aged 40 to 55 in good health. Some clones in this sample may be carry-over from other donors' samples. The V call is TRBV9, the J call TRBJ2-5, with D unclear. The material sequenced was PBMCs. This CDR3 reads CASSVGQIQETQYF. CDR3 sequence (DNA): TGTGCCAGCAGCGTAGGGCAGATCCAAGAGACCCAGTACTTC. The variable domain in full, with the rest retrieved from reference TRBV9 and TRBJ2-5, is DSGVTQTPKHLITATGQRVTLRCSPRSGDLSVYWYQQSLDQGLQFLIQYYNGEERAKGNILERFSAQQFPDLHSELNLSSLELGDSALYFCASSVGQIQETQYFGPGTRLLVL.